Below, 21 T cell receptor beta chains from the same sample are listed, as sequenced in a study of T cells after yellow fever vaccination. TCRdb reprocessed the 5' RACE reads via MiXCR and lists one record per CDR3 protein. Here the sample spans about 120,000 distinct CDR3 sequences, 15% being singletons. The material sequenced was CD8+ T cells sorted from PBMCs, taken 5 days after the yellow fever booster vaccination. These receptor sequences come from a young man who received the YFV17D yellow fever vaccine.

The chain links TRBV20-1 to TRBJ2-2, with a weak D call TRBD1 (5 bases). V lost 0 bases and J 4 bases, leaving 9 bases between the germline ends. This CDR3 has 14 amino acids. Germline CDR1 DFQATT, CDR2 SNEGSKA (reference sequence). The CDR3 loop is CSAREQGFTGELFF. For the CDR3, the DNA is TGCAGTGCTAGAGAGCAGGGTTTCACCGGGGAGCTGTTTTTT.

This clonotype has a handful of counts. The gene calls are TRBV25-1 and TRBJ2-2, with 7 bases identical to TRBD2. The CDR3 has 17 residues. The junction had 5 bases not matched to a gene; V was cut back by 1 base and J by 0 bases. CDR1 and CDR2 (germline): MGHDK, SYGVNS. The CDR3 DNA is TGTGCCAGCAGTGAATTCTGGGGGGGTTCGAACACCGGGGAGCTGTTTTTT. Amino acids: CASSEFWGGSNTGELFF.

V gene TRBV7-2 combines with J gene TRBJ1-1; D ambiguous. CDR3 size: 15 residues. Germline V gives CDR1 SGHTA, CDR2 FQGNSA. The V end was cut by 1 base, the J end by 1 base, with 10 bases between. DNA of the CDR3: TGTGCCAGCAGCTTAGGTCTTAGTTCGAACACTGAAGCTTTCTTT. This sequence encodes CASSLGLSSNTEAFF.

This clonotype was detected only a few times. V is TRBV20-1 and J is TRBJ2-7; TRBD1 agrees at 7 bases. CDR3 length: 15 amino acids. Germline assignment: CDR1 DFQATT and CDR2 SNEGSKA (reference sequence). The trim removed 1 base at V and 2 bases at J, leaving 8 bases unmatched. This CDR3 reads CSARAQGKGPYEQYV. CDR3 DNA: TGCAGTGCTAGAGCACAGGGGAAGGGACCCTACGAGCAGTACGTC.

This clonotype was seen more than once but under ten times. This chain uses TRBV12-3 or TRBV12-4 with TRBJ2-1, with TRBD2 as a possible D gene (6 bases). This CDR3 spans 12 amino acids. With 1 base removed from V and 9 bases from J, the gap between germline ends came to 7 bases. CDR3 protein: CASSLGEVEQFF. CDR3 in DNA: TGTGCCAGCAGTTTAGGGGAGGTTGAGCAGTTCTTC.

This clonotype has a handful of counts. This chain uses TRBV4-1 with TRBJ1-5; perhaps TRBD1 as D (5 bases). Deletions cut 3 bases from V and 7 bases from J, with 16 bases between. This CDR3 has 15 residues. CDR1 and CDR2 from the germline V gene are MGHRA and YSYEKL. The CDR3 DNA follows: TGCGCCAGCAGCCACCCGGAGGGAGGGGACCAGCCCCAGCATTTT. Translating it yields CASSHPEGGDQPQHF.

This clonotype was observed many times. CDR3 amino acids: CASSLGRTGSGSGGIHNEQFF. The DNA of the CDR3 is TGCGCCAGCAGCTTGGGCAGGACAGGGAGTGGCTCGGGGGGGATCCACAATGAGCAGTTCTTC. V gene TRBV5-1 combines with J gene TRBJ2-1, with D possibly being TRBD1 or TRBD2 (8 bases each). CDR1 is SGHRS, CDR2 YFSETQ, per germline. This CDR3 is 21 amino acids long. Trimming cost V 0 bases and J 5 bases, with 30 bases left between them.

V and J are TRBV9 and TRBJ2-4; 10 bases agree with TRBD1. After removal of 0 bases from V and 2 bases from J, the junction contained 2 bases not matched to a gene. This CDR3 has 16 amino acids. Germline V lookup: CDR1 SGDLS, CDR2 YYNGEE. The CDR3 coding sequence is TGTGCCAGCAGCGTAGGGACAGGGGGTACCAAAAACATTCAGTACTTC. This codes for CASSVGTGGTKNIQYF.

A remark on this clonotype: A read error may account for a junction end that differs from germline. This chain links TRBV10-2 with TRBJ1-5, with D perhaps matching TRBD1 (6 bases). The germline gives CDR1 WSHSY, CDR2 SAAADI. This CDR3 region has 13 residues. CDR3 residues: CASTEGGNQPQHF. In DNA, the CDR3 is TGCGCCAGCACTGAGGGGGGCAATCAGCCCCAGCATTTT.

This clonotype was detected only a few times. The J gene is TRBJ2-1, the V gene TRBV11-3; perhaps D is TRBD1 or TRBD2 (6 bases each). The length of the CDR3 is 18 residues. The V gene's germline CDR1 is SGHNT and CDR2 YENEEA. With 4 bases removed from V and 6 bases from J, the gap between germline ends came to 25 bases. CDR3 sequence reads: CASSSTPPGTGRPNEQFF. The CDR3 DNA follows: TGTGCCAGCAGCTCGACCCCCCCGGGCACAGGGAGGCCCAATGAGCAGTTCTTC.

This clonotype showed up just a few times. V and J are TRBV5-1 and TRBJ2-7, with D tentatively TRBD2 (5 bases). This CDR3 comprises 17 residues. Germline assignment: CDR1 SGHRS and CDR2 YFSETQ. V lost 3 bases, J lost 2 bases, and 21 bases lay in between. CDR3 sequence (DNA): TGCGCCAGCAGCTGCCCCCTTCTGGGAGAGCGGCCCTACGAGCAGTACGTC. This encodes CASSCPLLGERPYEQYV.

This chain uses TRBV27 with TRBJ1-1; D remains unclear. V was cut by 0 bases and J by 9 bases, with 14 bases left in between. This CDR3 is 14 amino acids long. The germline CDR1 and CDR2 sequences are MNHEY and SMNVEV (reference sequence). The CDR3 DNA is TGTGCCAGCAGTTTATCGGCTTGGGCAAACAAAGCTTTCTTT. The encoded protein is CASSLSAWANKAFF.

The V call is TRBV20-1, the J call TRBJ2-3, with 12 bases that match TRBD2. The CDR3 has 17 amino acids. The V segment lost 6 bases and the J segment 0 bases; nucleotides outside the gene matches: 10. Germline CDR1 reads DFQATT; CDR2 reads SNEGSKA (reference sequence). The CDR3 nucleotides read TGCAGTGCATTAAAAATCGGACTAGCGGGGAGCACAGATACGCAGTATTTT. As protein: CSALKIGLAGSTDTQYF.

This clonotype was detected only a few times. The chain is built from TRBV9 and TRBJ2-1, with 11 bases matching TRBD2. V gave up 3 bases and J gave up 0 bases; unmatched junction bases: 14. Germline values: CDR1 SGDLS, CDR2 YYNGEE. The CDR3 runs 20 residues. The CDR3 here is CASSGRLAGPVKSSYNEQFF. CDR3 coding DNA: TGTGCCAGCAGCGGGCGACTAGCGGGACCCGTAAAAAGCTCCTACAATGAGCAGTTCTTC.

The chain is built from TRBV12-3 or TRBV12-4 and TRBJ2-5, with TRBD1 matching over 7 bases. The CDR3 has 14 residues. The J segment lost 7 bases and the V segment lost 5 bases, leaving 10 bases of the junction unmatched. The CDR3 bases are TGTGCCAGCAGTATCCGACAGGGATCGGTGACCCAGTACTTC. Protein: CASSIRQGSVTQYF.

V is TRBV9 and J is TRBJ2-1, with D possibly TRBD2 on 6 matching bases. CDR3 length equals 15 residues. V was cut by 3 bases and J by 4 bases, with 14 bases left in between. CDR1 and CDR2 from the germline V gene are SGDLS and YYNGEE. The CDR3 nucleotides read TGTGCCAGCAGCGAGAAAGGGACTGGATACAATGAGCAGTTCTTC. Translated, it gives CASSEKGTGYNEQFF.

This rearrangement joins TRBV6-6 to TRBJ2-4; tentatively, D is TRBD1 (5 bases). CDR1 is MNHNY and CDR2 is SVGAGI in the germline V gene (reference sequence). CDR3 length: 16 residues. Trimming took 0 bases from V and 0 from J, leaving 9 bases between them. CDR3 coding DNA: TGTGCCAGCAGTTACTCGCAGGGCCTAGCCAAAAACATTCAGTACTTC. As protein: CASSYSQGLAKNIQYF.

The table lists this clonotype with a few counts. This chain connects TRBV4-1 to TRBJ2-1; D is undetermined. The CDR3 loop spans 13 amino acids. V was cut by 3 bases and J by 10 bases, with 13 bases left in between. Germline V gene lookup returns CDR1 MGHRA and CDR2 YSYEKL. CDR3 coding DNA: TGCGCCAGCAGCCAGTCCCGGCTTTCGGAGCAGTTCTTC. Protein sequence: CASSQSRLSEQFF.

This clonotype turned up a few times. J is TRBJ1-1 and V is TRBV4-1; TRBD1 is a possible D gene (5 bases). Trimming removed 4 bases from V and 11 bases from J, with 17 bases in between. The CDR3 is 13 residues long. Germline V gene lookup returns CDR1 MGHRA and CDR2 YSYEKL. CDR3 DNA sequence: TGCGCCAGCAGCCTCTATGGGCAGGGTGATGCTTTCTTT. Translation: CASSLYGQGDAFF.

V gene TRBV7-9 combines with J gene TRBJ1-1, with D unresolved. CDR1 is SEHNR and CDR2 is FQNEAQ in the germline V gene (reference sequence). This CDR3 is built from 14 residues. V gave up 6 bases and J gave up 1 base, with 12 bases separating them. The CDR3 DNA follows: TGTGCCAGCAGGGAAAGGCGTCAGAACACTGAAGCTTTCTTT. Translated: CASRERRQNTEAFF. Full variable domain (remainder filled in from reference TRBV7-9 and TRBJ1-1): DTGVSQNPRHKITKRGQNVTFRCDPISEHNRLYWYRQTLGQGPEFLTYFQNEAQLEKSRLLSDRFSAERPKGSFSTLEIQRTEQGDSAMYLCASRERRQNTEAFFGQGTRLTVV.

The chain combines TRBV28 with TRBJ2-4, with TRBD2 identical over 8 bases. The germline CDR1 and CDR2 sequences are MDHEN and SYDVKM. CDR3 length: 12 amino acids. Germline trimming cut 10 bases from V and 6 bases from J; bases unmatched to any gene: 5. The CDR3 nucleotides read TGTGCCACTGAAAGCGGGGGAAACATTCAGTACTTC. Translating it yields CATESGGNIQYF.